The 24 T cell receptor beta chains reported below all come from one sample, sequenced in a study of metastatic and nonmetastatic thyroid tumors. Via MiXCR, TCRdb re-called the PCR reads. This sample has 35,000 to 40,000 clones, with about 24% found just once. None of the patients had undergone any treatment ahead of thyroid surgery. The sequenced material came from blood. The receptors shown here come from a female donor with papillary thyroid cancer or a benign thyroid nodule (not recorded which). Some clones in this sample may be carry-over from other donors' samples.

The chain uses TRBV11-3 and TRBJ2-1; 7 bases fit TRBD1. The V and J ends lost 1 base and 13 bases, in that order; junction bases with no gene match: 4. The V gene's germline CDR1 is SGHNT and CDR2 YENEEA. The CDR3 is 12 residues long. CDR3 sequence: CASSLGDRDQFF. CDR3 nucleotide sequence: TGTGCCAGCAGCTTAGGAGACAGGGATCAGTTCTTC.

This clone was seen ten or more times. The chain uses TRBV20-1 and TRBJ2-7; possible D gene TRBD2, 5 bases. V dropped 6 bases and J dropped 3 bases, with 18 bases sitting between them. CDR3 length: 14 amino acids. Germline assignment: CDR1 DFQATT and CDR2 SNEGSKA (reference sequence). The CDR3: CSAPRPSAGYEQYF. For the CDR3, the DNA is TGCAGTGCCCCCCGTCCTAGTGCGGGCTACGAGCAGTACTTC.

This chain uses TRBV9 with TRBJ1-1; D gene ambiguous. The germline CDR1 and CDR2 sequences are SGDLS and YYNGEE. The CDR3 extends over 13 amino acids. Between the trimmed V and J ends, which lost 1 base and 1 base, there was a span of 5 bases. Written as DNA, the CDR3 is TGTGCCAGCAGCGTAAAAGCGAACACTGAAGCTTTCTTT. This encodes CASSVKANTEAFF. The full variable domain, in which reference TRBV9 and TRBJ1-1 provide the parts outside the CDR3, is DSGVTQTPKHLITATGQRVTLRCSPRSGDLSVYWYQQSLDQGLQFLIQYYNGEERAKGNILERFSAQQFPDLHSELNLSSLELGDSALYFCASSVKANTEAFFGQGTRLTVV.

The chain is built from TRBV4-1 and TRBJ2-7; 9 nucleotides align to TRBD1. V was pared by 8 bases and J by 5 bases, with 7 bases of the junction left unmatched. This CDR3 region has 13 residues. The germline V gene has CDR1 MGHRA and CDR2 YSYEKL. The CDR3 DNA reads as TGCGCCAGCCACGGGACAGGGCTGGACGAGCAGTACTTC. It is translated as CASHGTGLDEQYF.

This clone was seen repeatedly, ten times or more. In DNA, the CDR3 is TGTGCCAGCAGCTTGGACAGGCTTGAGCAGTACTTC. Protein product: CASSLDRLEQYF. The rearrangement links TRBV5-4 to TRBJ2-7; D is possibly TRBD1 (5 bases). Germline lookup yields CDR1 SGHNT and CDR2 YYREEE (reference sequence). Trimming pared 0 bases from V and 7 bases from J, leaving 8 bases between. CDR3 size: 12 residues.

A few counts support this clone. This chain joins TRBV27 and TRBJ2-7, with TRBD2 matching 9 bases. V was clipped by 4 bases and J by 3 bases; unmatched bases: 10. This CDR3 has 16 amino acids. CDR1 and CDR2 (germline): MNHEY, SMNVEV (reference sequence). Written as DNA, the CDR3 is TGTGCCAGCAGTTCCCATCTACGGACTAGCGTCTACGAGCAGTACGTC. Translating it yields CASSSHLRTSVYEQYV.

By share, this clone ranks as medium-sized. The J gene is TRBJ1-6, the V gene TRBV12-3 or TRBV12-4; no clear D gene. Trimming took off 2 bases at V and 8 bases at J, with 1 base between the two ends. The CDR3 covers 11 residues. CDR3 loop: CASSLYSPLHF. The CDR3, as DNA: TGTGCCAGCAGTTTATATTCACCCCTCCACTTT.

This clone was counted many times. This sequence joins TRBV4-1 and TRBJ1-1; 7 nucleotides agree with TRBD1. CDR3 length: 14 residues. V lost 7 bases and J lost 4; bases outside the gene matches: 9. Germline V lookup: CDR1 MGHRA, CDR2 YSYEKL. The chain's CDR3 is CASTLLPGGTEAFF. The CDR3 region has the DNA TGCGCCAGCACCTTGCTTCCAGGGGGCACTGAAGCTTTCTTT.

This clone was observed a handful of times. The V gene is TRBV4-1, the J gene TRBJ2-7, with D unclear. The V gene lost 0 bases and the J gene lost 0 bases, with 12 bases spanning the gap. Germline assignment: CDR1 MGHRA and CDR2 YSYEKL. The CDR3 extends over 16 amino acids. The CDR3 bases are TGCGCCAGCAGCCAAGAGTCGAGCGTCAGCTCCTACGAGCAGTACGTC. Its translation: CASSQESSVSSYEQYV.

This clone has at least ten counts. A clone one base away is much larger, so this may be a read error. The V and J genes are TRBV29-1 and TRBJ1-3; D gene uncertain. This CDR3 is 12 amino acids long. The germline V gene encodes CDR1 SQVTM and CDR2 ANQGSEA. The CDR3 DNA follows: TGCAGCGTTGACGGTTATGGAAACGCCATATATTTT. Its translation is CSVDGYGNAIYF.

The chain recombines TRBV14 with TRBJ1-2; a possible D gene is TRBD1 (5 bases). Trimming pared 4 bases from V and 2 bases from J, leaving 14 bases between. CDR1 and CDR2 from the germline V gene are SGHDN and FVKESK. The length of the CDR3 is 15 residues. The CDR3, as DNA: TGTGCCAGCAGCCTACCCGGGACGGAGAACTATGGCTACACCTTC. It is translated as CASSLPGTENYGYTF.

This clone was counted a few times. The CDR3 carries no conserved terminal phenylalanine or tryptophan, so it likely arises from a read error. The CDR3 DNA reads as TGTGCCAGCACCTCTCGATCAGGGATACCCTATGGCTACACCTCC. As protein: CASTSRSGIPYGYTS. The V call is TRBV6-2 or TRBV6-3, the J call TRBJ1-2, with a possible D match to TRBD1 (5 bases). The V end was cut by 7 bases, the J end by 4 bases, with 19 bases between. Germline CDR1 MNHEY, CDR2 SVGEGT. This CDR3 has 15 residues.

The chain has TRBV11-2 and TRBJ1-2, with D perhaps TRBD1 (5 bases). V was pared by 4 bases and J by 7 bases, with 13 bases between. The length of the CDR3 is 13 residues. CDR1 and CDR2 from the germline V gene are SGHAT and FQNNGV. Here the CDR3 DNA reads TGTGCCAGCAGCTCCGCATTGAGGGGTGGCTACACCTTC. Translated: CASSSALRGGYTF. Variable domain in full (rest from reference TRBV11-2 and TRBJ1-2): EAGVAQSPRYKIIEKRQSVAFWCNPISGHATLYWYQQILGQGPKLLIQFQNNGVVDDSQLPKDRFSAERLKGVDSTLKIQPAKLEDSAVYLCASSSALRGGYTFGSGTRLTVV.

This clone was recorded many times. The chain uses TRBV7-9 and TRBJ1-3; D remains unclear. The CDR3 is 15 residues long. CDR1 and CDR2 (germline): SEHNR, FQNEAQ (reference sequence). V was trimmed by 1 base and J by 3 bases, leaving 10 bases between them. As DNA, the CDR3 is TGTGCCAGCAGCTTAGGGGCAGGAGTTGGAAACACCATATATTTT. It encodes CASSLGAGVGNTIYF.

This clone appeared many times. This rearrangement joins TRBV9 to TRBJ2-6, with D unclear. The CDR3 loop spans 16 amino acids. Germline CDR1 is SGDLS and CDR2 is YYNGEE. Trimming removed 0 bases at V and 4 bases at J, with 11 bases between. The CDR3, as DNA: TGTGCCAGCAGCGTAGCAGGCAGTCCCGGGGCCAACGTCCTGACTTTC. This gives the protein CASSVAGSPGANVLTF.

This clone came up a few times. This chain uses TRBV2 with TRBJ1-1, with D unclear. V was cut by 7 bases and J by 6 bases, with 15 bases left in between. Germline-derived CDR1 and CDR2 are SNHLY and FYNNEI. CDR3 size: 13 residues. The CDR3 nucleotides read TGTGCCAGCAACGGGAGAGGTGGGGCTGAAGCTTTCTTT. It specifies CASNGRGGAEAFF.

This clone was seen ten or more times. This rearrangement joins TRBV25-1 to TRBJ2-6; D is ambiguous. Germline values: CDR1 MGHDK, CDR2 SYGVNS. The ends were cut back, 5 bases at V and 4 bases at J, with 9 bases in the middle. This CDR3 is built from 14 residues. CDR3 DNA sequence: TGTGCCAGCAGTCCTCCGGCCGGGGCCAACGTCCTGACTTTC. Translated: CASSPPAGANVLTF.

In its sample, this clone was seen many times. The V and J genes are TRBV14 and TRBJ2-7, with a tentative D call TRBD2 (6 bases). CDR3 size: 13 residues. Trimming removed 2 bases from V and 7 bases from J, with 12 bases in between. Germline values: CDR1 SGHDN, CDR2 FVKESK. This chain's CDR3 is CASSQPAGREQYF. The CDR3 nucleotides read TGTGCCAGCAGCCAACCCGCAGGGAGGGAGCAGTACTTC. The full variable domain, its missing parts supplied by reference TRBV14 and TRBJ2-7, is EAGVTQFPSHSVIEKGQTVTLRCDPISGHDNLYWYRRVMGKEIKFLLHFVKESKQDESGMPNNRFLAERTGGTYSTLKVQPAELEDSGVYFCASSQPAGREQYFGPGTRLTVT.

The CDR3 nucleotides are TGTGCCAGCAGCCAGACGGAGGAAAAACTGTTTTTT. Residues: CASSQTEEKLFF. This rearrangement joins TRBV4-2 to TRBJ1-4; D gene uncertain. Germline V gene data show CDR1 as LGHNA and CDR2 as YNFKEQ. The V end lost 3 bases, the J end lost 8 bases, and 7 bases lay between the germline ends. CDR3 size: 12 residues.

This clone was observed a few times. This sequence joins TRBV30 and TRBJ1-1; 8 nucleotides line up with TRBD1. CDR1 is GTSNPN, CDR2 SVGIG, per germline (reference sequence). The junction had 8 bases not matched to a gene; V was cut back by 4 bases and J by 7 bases. The length of the CDR3 is 13 residues. The CDR3: CAWTFHGTGEAFF. The DNA for the CDR3 is TGTGCCTGGACTTTCCACGGGACAGGTGAAGCTTTCTTT.

For this clone: A read error may account for a junction end that differs from germline. The V call is TRBV5-1, the J call TRBJ1-4; tentatively, D is TRBD1 (6 bases). This CDR3 is 14 amino acids long. Germline V CDR1 and CDR2: SGHRS, YFSETQ. The CDR3 DNA is TGCGCCATCAGCCTCGTACAGGGCCATGAAAAACTGTTTTTT. Residues: CAISLVQGHEKLFF.

This clone came up many times. The rearrangement links TRBV5-1 to TRBJ1-2; TRBD1 matches 8 bases. J was trimmed by 1 base and V by 4 bases; bases with no gene match: 6. Germline V gene lookup returns CDR1 SGHRS and CDR2 YFSETQ. CDR3 length: 15 amino acids. The CDR3 DNA reads as TGCGCCAGCAGCACAGGACAGGGAAGTAACTATGGCTACACCTTC. It specifies CASSTGQGSNYGYTF.

The CDR3 region has the DNA TGTGCCAGCAGCCAGCCCCAGCATTTT. Residues: CASSQPQHF. J is TRBJ1-5 and V is TRBV3-1; no reliable D call. The CDR3 sequence is 9 residues long. Germline V lookup: CDR1 LGHDT, CDR2 YNNKEL (reference sequence). Deletions cut 3 bases from V and 9 bases from J, with 0 bases between. The full variable domain, its missing parts supplied by reference TRBV3-1 and TRBJ1-5, is DTAVSQTPKYLVTQMGNDKSIKCEQNLGHDTMYWYKQDSKKFLKIMFSYNNKELIINETVPNRFSPKSPDKAHLNLHINSLELGDSAVYFCASSQPQHFGDGTRLSIL.

This clone came up many times. The V gene is TRBV30, the J gene TRBJ1-3; D might be TRBD1 (6 bases). This CDR3 region has 13 residues. Between the trimmed V and J ends, which lost 2 bases and 7 bases, there was a span of 12 bases. Germline V gene data show CDR1 as GTSNPN and CDR2 as SVGIG (reference sequence). DNA for the CDR3: TGTGCCTGGAGTACAGGGCTAGGGAACACCATATATTTT. It yields the protein CAWSTGLGNTIYF.